These T cell receptor beta chains were read from a single sample in a study of T cells in Graves' hyperthyroidism and ophthalmopathy. A single record per CDR3 protein comes from TCRdb applying MiXCR to the multiplex PCR reads. The table records fewer than 450,000 distinct CDR3 sequences, about an eighth of them present only once. Sequenced material: blood. The receptors stem from a man between 50 and 59 years old with Graves' ophthalmopathy. Both conserved end residues are trimmed from each CDR3. Fields, in order: CDR3 protein, CDR3 length, V gene.

CDR3 protein: ASTRGQYNEQF
CDR3 length: 11
V gene: TRBV2

CDR3 protein: ASSLDQGEAF
CDR3 length: 10
V gene: TRBV5-1

CDR3 protein: ASGGGWQAFSGANVLT
CDR3 length: 16
V gene: TRBV16

CDR3 protein: ASSLVPGGTGELF
CDR3 length: 13
V gene: TRBV7-3

CDR3 protein: ASSFNNRAEAF
CDR3 length: 11
V gene: TRBV12-3/TRBV12-4

CDR3 protein: ASSLTSGRSILAKNIQY
CDR3 length: 17
V gene: TRBV5-1

CDR3 protein: ASSAGLAGSDTQY
CDR3 length: 13
V gene: TRBV9

CDR3 protein: ASSPDRGKTQY
CDR3 length: 11
V gene: TRBV2

CDR3 protein: ASSEGISGDTDTQY
CDR3 length: 14
V gene: TRBV10-1

CDR3 protein: ASSFFARGHEQF
CDR3 length: 12
V gene: TRBV27